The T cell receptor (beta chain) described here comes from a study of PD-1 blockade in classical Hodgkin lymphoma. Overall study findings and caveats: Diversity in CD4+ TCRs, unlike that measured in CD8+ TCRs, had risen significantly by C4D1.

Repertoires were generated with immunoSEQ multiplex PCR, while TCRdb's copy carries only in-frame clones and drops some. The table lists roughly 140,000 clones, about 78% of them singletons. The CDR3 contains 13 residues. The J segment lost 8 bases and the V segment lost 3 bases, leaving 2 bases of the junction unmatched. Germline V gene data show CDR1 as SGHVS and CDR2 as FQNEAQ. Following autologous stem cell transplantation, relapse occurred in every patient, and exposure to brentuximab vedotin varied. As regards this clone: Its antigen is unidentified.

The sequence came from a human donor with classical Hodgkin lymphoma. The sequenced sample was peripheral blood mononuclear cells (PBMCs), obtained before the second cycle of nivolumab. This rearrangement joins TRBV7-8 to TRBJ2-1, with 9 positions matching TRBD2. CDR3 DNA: TGTGCCAGCAGCTTGCGGGAGGGCTATGAGCAGTTCTTC. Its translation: CASSLREGYEQFF.